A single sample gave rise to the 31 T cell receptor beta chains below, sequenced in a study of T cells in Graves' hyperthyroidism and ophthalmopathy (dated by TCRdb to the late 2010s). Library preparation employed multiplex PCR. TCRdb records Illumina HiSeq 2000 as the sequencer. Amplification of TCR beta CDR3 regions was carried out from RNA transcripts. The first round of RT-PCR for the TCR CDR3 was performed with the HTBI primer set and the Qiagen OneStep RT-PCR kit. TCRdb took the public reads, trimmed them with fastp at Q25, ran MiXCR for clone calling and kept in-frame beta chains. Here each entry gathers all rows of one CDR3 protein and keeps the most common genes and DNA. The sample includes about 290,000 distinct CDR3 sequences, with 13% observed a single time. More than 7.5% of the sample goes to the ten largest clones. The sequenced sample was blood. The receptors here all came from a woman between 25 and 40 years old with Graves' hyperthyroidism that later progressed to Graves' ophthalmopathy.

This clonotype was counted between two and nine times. CDR3 protein: CASSFRVSSGNTIYF. In DNA form, the CDR3 reads TGTGCCAGCAGTTTCAGGGTGAGCTCTGGAAACACCATATATTTT. V and J are TRBV6-1 and TRBJ1-3, with a weak D call TRBD1 (5 bases). The CDR3 runs to 15 residues. CDR1 MNHNS and CDR2 SASEGT come from the germline V gene. V shed 5 bases and J shed 0 bases, with 11 bases lying between them.

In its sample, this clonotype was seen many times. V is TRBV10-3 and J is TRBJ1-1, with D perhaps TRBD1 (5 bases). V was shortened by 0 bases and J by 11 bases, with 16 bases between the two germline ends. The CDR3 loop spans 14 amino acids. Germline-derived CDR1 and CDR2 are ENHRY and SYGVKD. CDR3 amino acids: CAISESGREAMAFF. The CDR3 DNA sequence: TGTGCCATCAGTGAGTCAGGCAGGGAGGCCATGGCTTTCTTT.

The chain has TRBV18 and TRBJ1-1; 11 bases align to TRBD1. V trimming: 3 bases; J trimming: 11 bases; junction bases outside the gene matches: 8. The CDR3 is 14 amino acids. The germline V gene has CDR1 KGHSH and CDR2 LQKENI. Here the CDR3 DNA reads TGTGCCAGCTCACCCGGACAGGGGGCTCCGGCGGCTTTCTTT. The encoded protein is CASSPGQGAPAAFF.

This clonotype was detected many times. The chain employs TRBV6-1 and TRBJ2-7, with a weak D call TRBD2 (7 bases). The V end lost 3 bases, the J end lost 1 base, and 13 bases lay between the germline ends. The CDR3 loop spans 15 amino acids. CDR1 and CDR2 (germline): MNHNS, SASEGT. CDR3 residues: CASSEWEGESYEQYF. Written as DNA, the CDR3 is TGTGCCAGCAGTGAGTGGGAGGGGGAATCCTACGAGCAGTACTTC.

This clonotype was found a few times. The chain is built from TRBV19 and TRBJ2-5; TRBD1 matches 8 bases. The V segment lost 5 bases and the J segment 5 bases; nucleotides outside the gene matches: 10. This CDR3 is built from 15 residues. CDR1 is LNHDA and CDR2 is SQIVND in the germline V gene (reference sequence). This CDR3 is CASSLRQGYGETQYF. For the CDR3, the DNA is TGTGCCAGTAGTCTCCGACAGGGGTACGGGGAGACCCAGTACTTC. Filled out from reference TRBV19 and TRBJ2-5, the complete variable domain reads DGGITQSPKYLFRKEGQNVTLSCEQNLNHDAMYWYRQDPGQGLRLIYYSQIVNDFQKGDIAEGYSVSREKKESFPLTVTSAQKNPTAFYLCASSLRQGYGETQYFGPGTRLLVL.

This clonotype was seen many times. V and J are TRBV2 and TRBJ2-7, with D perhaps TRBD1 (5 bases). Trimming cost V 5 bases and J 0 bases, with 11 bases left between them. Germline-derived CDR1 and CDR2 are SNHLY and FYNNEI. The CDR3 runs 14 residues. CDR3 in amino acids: CASSKTVSSYEQYF. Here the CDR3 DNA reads TGTGCCAGCAGTAAGACAGTGAGCTCCTACGAGCAGTACTTC.

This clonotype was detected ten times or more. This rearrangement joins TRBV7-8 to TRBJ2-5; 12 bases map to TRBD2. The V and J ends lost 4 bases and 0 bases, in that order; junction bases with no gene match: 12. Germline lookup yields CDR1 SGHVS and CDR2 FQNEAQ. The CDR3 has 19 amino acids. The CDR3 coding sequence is TGTGCCAGCAGCTCACTGCTCGGACTAGCGGGAAGATACCAAGAGACCCAGTACTTC. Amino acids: CASSSLLGLAGRYQETQYF.

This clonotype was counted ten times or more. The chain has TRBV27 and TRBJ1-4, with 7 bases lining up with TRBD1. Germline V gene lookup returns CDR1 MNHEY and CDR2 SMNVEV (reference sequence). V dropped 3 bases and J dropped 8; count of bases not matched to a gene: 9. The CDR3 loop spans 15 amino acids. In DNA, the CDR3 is TGTGCCAGCAGTTTTCTCCACAGGGGAGCGGAAAAACTGTTTTTT. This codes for CASSFLHRGAEKLFF.

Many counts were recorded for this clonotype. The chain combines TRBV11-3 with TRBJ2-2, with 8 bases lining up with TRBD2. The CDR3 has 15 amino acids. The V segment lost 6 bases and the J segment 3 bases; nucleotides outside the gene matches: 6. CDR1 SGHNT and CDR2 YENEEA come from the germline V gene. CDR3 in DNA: TGTGCCAGCAGGAAGGGACTAGGGGACACCGGGGAGCTGTTTTTT. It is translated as CASRKGLGDTGELFF.

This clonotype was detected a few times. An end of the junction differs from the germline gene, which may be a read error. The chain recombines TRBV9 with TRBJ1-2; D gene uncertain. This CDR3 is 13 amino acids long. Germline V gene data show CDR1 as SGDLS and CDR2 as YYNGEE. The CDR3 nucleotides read TGTACCAGCAGCGTAGACACGGCCGGTAGCTACACCTTC. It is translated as CTSSVDTAGSYTF.

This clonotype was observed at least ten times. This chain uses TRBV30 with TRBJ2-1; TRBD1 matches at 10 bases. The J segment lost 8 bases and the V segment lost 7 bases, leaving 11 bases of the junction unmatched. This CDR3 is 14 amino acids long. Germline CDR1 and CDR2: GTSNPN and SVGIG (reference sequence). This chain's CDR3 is CALRQGADSDEQFF. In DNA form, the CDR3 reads TGTGCCTTGAGACAGGGGGCCGATAGCGATGAGCAGTTCTTC.

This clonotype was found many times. The CDR3 protein is CAWSDQGDEQYF. The DNA of the CDR3 is TGTGCCTGGAGTGACCAGGGTGACGAGCAGTACTTC. The rearrangement joins TRBV30 to TRBJ2-7, with a possible D match to TRBD1 (5 bases). Per germline, CDR1 GTSNPN and CDR2 SVGIG (reference sequence). The CDR3 has 12 residues. V was cut by 1 base and J by 5 bases, with 9 bases left in between.

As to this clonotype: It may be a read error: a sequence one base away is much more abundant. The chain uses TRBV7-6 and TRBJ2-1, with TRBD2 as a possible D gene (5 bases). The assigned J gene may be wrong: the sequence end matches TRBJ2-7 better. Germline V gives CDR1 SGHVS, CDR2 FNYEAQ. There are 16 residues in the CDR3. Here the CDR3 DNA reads TGTGCCAGCAGCCAAGATTTAGCTAGCTCCTACAATGAGCAGTACTTC. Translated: CASSQDLASSYNEQYF.

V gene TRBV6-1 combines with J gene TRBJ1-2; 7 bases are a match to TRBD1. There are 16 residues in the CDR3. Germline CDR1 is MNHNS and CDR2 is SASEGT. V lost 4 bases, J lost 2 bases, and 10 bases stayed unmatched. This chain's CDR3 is CASSGWDSSPNYGYTF. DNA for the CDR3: TGTGCCAGCAGTGGTTGGGACAGTTCACCGAACTATGGCTACACCTTC.

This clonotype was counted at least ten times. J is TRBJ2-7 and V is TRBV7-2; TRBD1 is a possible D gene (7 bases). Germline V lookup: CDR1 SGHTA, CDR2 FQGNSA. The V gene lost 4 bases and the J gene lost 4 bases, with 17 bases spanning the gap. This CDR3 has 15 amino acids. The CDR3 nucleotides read TGTGCCAGCAGCTCCGCGGGACAGAACCTTTACGAGCAGTACTTC. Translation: CASSSAGQNLYEQYF.

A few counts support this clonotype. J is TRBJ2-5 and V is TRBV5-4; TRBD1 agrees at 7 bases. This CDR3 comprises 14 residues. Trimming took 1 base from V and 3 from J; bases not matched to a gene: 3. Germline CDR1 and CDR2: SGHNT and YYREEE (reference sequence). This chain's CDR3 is CASSLIGGEETQYF. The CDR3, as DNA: TGTGCCAGCAGCTTGATAGGGGGCGAAGAGACCCAGTACTTC.

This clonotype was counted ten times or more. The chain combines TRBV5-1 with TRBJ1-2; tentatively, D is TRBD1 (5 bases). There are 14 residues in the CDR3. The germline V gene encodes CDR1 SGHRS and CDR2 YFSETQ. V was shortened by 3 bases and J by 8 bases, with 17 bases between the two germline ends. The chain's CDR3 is CASSSPGGAWGYTF. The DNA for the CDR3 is TGCGCCAGCAGCTCGCCGGGGGGAGCATGGGGCTACACCTTC.

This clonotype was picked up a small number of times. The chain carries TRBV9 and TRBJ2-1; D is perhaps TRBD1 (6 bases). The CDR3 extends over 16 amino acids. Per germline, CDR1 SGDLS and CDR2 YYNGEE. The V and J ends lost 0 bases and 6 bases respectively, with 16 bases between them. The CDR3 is CASSVEAGERINEQFF. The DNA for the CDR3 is TGTGCCAGCAGCGTAGAGGCAGGGGAGAGAATCAATGAGCAGTTCTTC.

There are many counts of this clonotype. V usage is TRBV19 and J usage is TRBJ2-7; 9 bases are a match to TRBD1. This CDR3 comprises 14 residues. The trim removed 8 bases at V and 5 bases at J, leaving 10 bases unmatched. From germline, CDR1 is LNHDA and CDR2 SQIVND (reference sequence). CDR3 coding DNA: TGTGCCAGTGGCCAACAGGGGGCGAGGGACGAGCAGTACTTC. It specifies CASGQQGARDEQYF.

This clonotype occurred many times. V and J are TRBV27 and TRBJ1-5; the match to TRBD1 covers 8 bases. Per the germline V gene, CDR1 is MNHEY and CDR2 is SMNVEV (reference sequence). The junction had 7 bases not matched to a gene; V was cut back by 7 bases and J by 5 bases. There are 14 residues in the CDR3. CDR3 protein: CASTKSTGDQPQHF. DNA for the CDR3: TGTGCCAGCACTAAATCGACAGGGGATCAGCCCCAGCATTTT.

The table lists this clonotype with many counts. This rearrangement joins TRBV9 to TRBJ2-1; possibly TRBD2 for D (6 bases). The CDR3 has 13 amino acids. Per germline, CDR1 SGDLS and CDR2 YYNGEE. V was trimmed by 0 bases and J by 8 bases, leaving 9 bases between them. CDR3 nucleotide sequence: TGTGCCAGCAGCGTAGGCGGGGTCCATGAGCAGTTCTTC. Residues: CASSVGGVHEQFF.

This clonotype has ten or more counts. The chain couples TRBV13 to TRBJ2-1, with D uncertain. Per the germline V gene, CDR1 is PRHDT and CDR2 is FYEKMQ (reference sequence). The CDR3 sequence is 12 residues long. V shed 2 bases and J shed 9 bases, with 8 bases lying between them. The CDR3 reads CASSLPYGEQFF. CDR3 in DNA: TGTGCCAGCAGCTTACCATACGGTGAGCAGTTCTTC.

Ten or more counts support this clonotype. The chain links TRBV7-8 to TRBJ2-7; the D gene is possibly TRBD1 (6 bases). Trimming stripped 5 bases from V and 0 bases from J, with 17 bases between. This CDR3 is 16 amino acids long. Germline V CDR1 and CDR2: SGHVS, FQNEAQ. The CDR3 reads CASSLGTPGHSYEQYF. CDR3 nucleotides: TGTGCCAGCAGCCTCGGGACCCCGGGACACTCCTACGAGCAGTACTTC.

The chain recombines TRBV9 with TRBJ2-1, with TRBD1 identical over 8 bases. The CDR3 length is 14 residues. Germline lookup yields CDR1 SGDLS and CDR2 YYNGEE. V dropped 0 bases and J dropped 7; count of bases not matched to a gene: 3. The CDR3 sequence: CASSVGYRGNEQFF. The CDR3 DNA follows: TGTGCCAGCAGCGTAGGGTACAGGGGGAATGAGCAGTTCTTC.

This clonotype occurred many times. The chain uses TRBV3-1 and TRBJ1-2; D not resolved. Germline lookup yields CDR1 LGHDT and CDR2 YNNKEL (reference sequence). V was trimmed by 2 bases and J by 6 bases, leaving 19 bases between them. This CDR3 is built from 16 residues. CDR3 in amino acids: CASSQKTDLFRDGYTF. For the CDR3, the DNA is TGTGCCAGCAGCCAAAAAACGGACTTATTTCGGGATGGCTACACCTTC.

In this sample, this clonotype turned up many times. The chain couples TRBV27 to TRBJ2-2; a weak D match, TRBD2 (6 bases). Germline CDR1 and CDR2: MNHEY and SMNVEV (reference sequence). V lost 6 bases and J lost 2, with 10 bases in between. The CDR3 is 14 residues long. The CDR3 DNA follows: TGTGCCAGCAGGCTTAGCGGTAACACCGGGGAGCTGTTTTTT. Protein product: CASRLSGNTGELFF.

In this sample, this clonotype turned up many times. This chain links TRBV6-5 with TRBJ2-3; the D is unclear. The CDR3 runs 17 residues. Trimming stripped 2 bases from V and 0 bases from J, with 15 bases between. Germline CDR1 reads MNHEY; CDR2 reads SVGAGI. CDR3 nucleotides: TGTGCCAGCAGTTACGCGGCTCAGTGGCCCAGCACAGATACGCAGTATTTT. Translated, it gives CASSYAAQWPSTDTQYF.

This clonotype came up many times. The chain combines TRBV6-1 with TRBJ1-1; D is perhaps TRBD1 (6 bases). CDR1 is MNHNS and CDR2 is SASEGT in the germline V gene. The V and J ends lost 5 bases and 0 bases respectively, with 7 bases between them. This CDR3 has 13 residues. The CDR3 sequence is CASSRGVNTEAFF. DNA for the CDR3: TGTGCCAGCAGTAGGGGGGTGAACACTGAAGCTTTCTTT.

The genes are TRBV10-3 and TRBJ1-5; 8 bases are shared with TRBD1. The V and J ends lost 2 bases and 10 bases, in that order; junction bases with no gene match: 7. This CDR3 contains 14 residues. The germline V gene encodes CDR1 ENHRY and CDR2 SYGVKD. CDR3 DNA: TGTGCCATCAGTGAGGCACTCGGGACAGGACCCCAGCATTTT. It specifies CAISEALGTGPQHF.

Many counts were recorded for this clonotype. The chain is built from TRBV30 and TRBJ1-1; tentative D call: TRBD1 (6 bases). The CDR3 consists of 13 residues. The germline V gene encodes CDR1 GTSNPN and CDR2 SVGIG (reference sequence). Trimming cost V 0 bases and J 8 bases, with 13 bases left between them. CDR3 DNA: TGTGCCTGGAGTGTTATGGAGGGGGAAGAAGCTTTCTTT. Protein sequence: CAWSVMEGEEAFF.

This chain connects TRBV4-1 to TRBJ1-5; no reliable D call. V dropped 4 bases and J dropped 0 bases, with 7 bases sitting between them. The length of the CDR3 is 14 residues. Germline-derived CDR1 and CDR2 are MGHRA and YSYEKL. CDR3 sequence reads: CASSRGVSNQPQHF. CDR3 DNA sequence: TGCGCCAGCAGCCGTGGAGTTAGCAATCAGCCCCAGCATTTT.